Below are 27 T cell receptor beta chains sequenced from a single sample in a study of shared clonotypes between healthy human individuals. The repertoire was sequenced with immunoSEQ multiplex PCR; TCRdb's copy has only in-frame clones and lacks some. Of about 1 million clones in the sample, approximately 76% were seen once. Sequenced material: memory CD4+ T cells sorted from blood. Specified subset: CD45RA-negative fraction. The origin of the receptors is a man between 18 and 29 years old in good health.

This clone was detected only a few times. The genes are TRBV18 and TRBJ2-1; TRBD2 aligns across 7 bases. The trim removed 0 bases at V and 2 bases at J, leaving 4 bases unmatched. Germline lookup yields CDR1 KGHSH and CDR2 LQKENI. The CDR3 spans 16 residues. Here the CDR3 reads CASSPPLAGPYNEQFF. CDR3 DNA: TGTGCCAGCTCACCACCATTAGCGGGCCCCTACAATGAGCAGTTCTTC.

This clone was picked up many times. The chain combines TRBV4-1 with TRBJ1-2; no reliable D call. The V gene's germline CDR1 is MGHRA and CDR2 YSYEKL. The V end lost 0 bases, the J end lost 0 bases, and 8 bases lay between the germline ends. The CDR3 runs to 15 residues. The CDR3 bases are TGCGCCAGCAGCCAAGATCAGACACCTAACTATGGCTACACCTTC. Protein: CASSQDQTPNYGYTF.

V is TRBV16 and J is TRBJ2-1; TRBD1 is a possible D gene (6 bases). V was pared by 0 bases and J by 6 bases, with 12 bases between. This CDR3 has 15 residues. Per germline, CDR1 KGHSY and CDR2 FQNENV. CDR3 residues: CASSQSRGLVNEQFF. The CDR3, as DNA: TGTGCCAGCAGCCAATCGAGGGGGTTGGTCAATGAGCAGTTCTTC. Variable domain in full (rest from reference TRBV16 and TRBJ2-1): GEEVAQTPKHLVRGEGQKAKLYCAPIKGHSYVFWYQQVLKNEFKFLISFQNENVFDETGMPKERFSAKCLPNSPCSLEIQATKLEDSAVYFCASSQSRGLVNEQFFGPGTRLTVL.

The chain carries TRBV7-2 and TRBJ1-5; tentative D call: TRBD1 (6 bases). Between the trimmed V and J ends, which lost 5 bases and 4 bases, there was a span of 12 bases. The CDR3 is made up of 14 amino acids. Germline loops: CDR1 SGHTA, CDR2 FQGNSA. DNA of the CDR3: TGTGCCAGCAGCCCAGGGGTTAAGAATCAGCCCCAGCATTTT. Protein sequence: CASSPGVKNQPQHF.

The V gene is TRBV10-3, the J gene TRBJ2-2, with TRBD1 as a possible D gene (6 bases). The V gene lost 0 bases and the J gene lost 6 bases, with 14 bases spanning the gap. CDR1 ENHRY and CDR2 SYGVKD come from the germline V gene. The CDR3 runs to 16 residues. CDR3 loop: CAISESPGQRSGELFF. CDR3 DNA: TGTGCCATCAGTGAGTCGCCGGGACAAAGGTCCGGGGAGCTGTTTTTT.

To note about this clone: In the same sample, other DNA sequences code for this CDR3. The rearrangement links TRBV5-1 to TRBJ2-3; 9 positions match TRBD2. The junction had 3 bases not matched to a gene; V was cut back by 3 bases and J by 1 base. This CDR3 contains 15 residues. Looked up from germline, CDR1 is SGHRS and CDR2 is YFSETQ. The CDR3 is CASSSRLAGTDTQYF. Here the CDR3 DNA reads TGCGCCAGCAGCTCCCGACTAGCGGGCACAGATACGCAGTATTTT.

This clone was seen only a few times. The chain carries TRBV7-9 and TRBJ1-6; 9 nucleotides agree with TRBD1. From germline, CDR1 is SEHNR and CDR2 FQNEAQ (reference sequence). V shed 1 base and J 5 bases; nucleotides not matched to a gene: 0. This CDR3 is 15 amino acids long. As DNA, the CDR3 is TGTGCCAGCAGCTTAGGGGACAGGGATAATTCACCCCTCCACTTT. This encodes CASSLGDRDNSPLHF.

V usage is TRBV5-1 and J usage is TRBJ1-2; TRBD1 matches at 9 bases. V was pared by 4 bases and J by 7 bases, with 8 bases of the junction left unmatched. The CDR3 length is 14 residues. Germline V gives CDR1 SGHRS, CDR2 YFSETQ. DNA of the CDR3: TGCGCCAGCAGCCTAGACAGGGGGGAGCGTGGCTACACCTTC. It is translated as CASSLDRGERGYTF. The complete variable domain, with remaining parts taken from reference TRBV5-1 and TRBJ1-2, reads KAGVTQTPRYLIKTRGQQVTLSCSPISGHRSVSWYQQTPGQGLQFLFEYFSETQRNKGNFPGRFSGRQFSNSRSEMNVSTLELGDSALYLCASSLDRGERGYTFGSGTRLTVV.

The V call is TRBV5-4, the J call TRBJ2-1, with 16 bases lining up with TRBD2. The CDR3 runs to 16 residues. J was trimmed by 8 bases and V by 4 bases; bases with no gene match: 6. The germline V gene encodes CDR1 SGHNT and CDR2 YYREEE (reference sequence). The CDR3 DNA reads TGTGCCAGCAGCCCGGGACTAGCGGGAGGGCCATATGAGCAGTTCTTC. Translation: CASSPGLAGGPYEQFF.

The chain is built from TRBV5-1 and TRBJ2-1, with 8 bases matching TRBD1. The germline V gene encodes CDR1 SGHRS and CDR2 YFSETQ. The junction had 3 bases not matched to a gene; V was cut back by 4 bases and J by 3 bases. CDR3 length equals 14 residues. The CDR3: CASSDRGFYNEQFF. The DNA of the CDR3 is TGCGCCAGCAGCGACAGGGGATTCTACAATGAGCAGTTCTTC.

This clone occurred a few times. The V call is TRBV18, the J call TRBJ2-1; perhaps TRBD2 as D (5 bases). V gave up 6 bases and J gave up 0 bases, with 12 bases separating them. This CDR3 has 15 residues. Germline loops: CDR1 KGHSH, CDR2 LQKENI. DNA for the CDR3: TGTGCCAGCTCCCCCCGGGAAAGCTCCTACAATGAGCAGTTCTTC. This sequence encodes CASSPRESSYNEQFF.

This clone was picked up a small number of times. The chain joins TRBV7-2 to TRBJ2-7, with D tentatively TRBD1 or TRBD2 (5 bases each). The V and J ends lost 6 bases and 3 bases respectively, with 15 bases between them. The length of the CDR3 is 14 residues. Germline V CDR1 and CDR2: SGHTA, FQGNSA. The CDR3 spells CASSAKTRGYEQYF. CDR3 in DNA: TGTGCCAGCAGTGCAAAGACGAGGGGCTACGAGCAGTACTTC.

The chain recombines TRBV11-2 with TRBJ1-6; D may be TRBD1 (5 bases). V shed 5 bases and J shed 5 bases, with 10 bases lying between them. The length of the CDR3 is 14 residues. The V gene's germline CDR1 is SGHAT and CDR2 FQNNGV. Here the CDR3 reads CASSPRGHNSPLHF. The CDR3, as DNA: TGTGCCAGCAGCCCCCGGGGCCATAATTCACCCCTCCACTTT. The full variable domain, its missing parts supplied by reference TRBV11-2 and TRBJ1-6, is EAGVAQSPRYKIIEKRQSVAFWCNPISGHATLYWYQQILGQGPKLLIQFQNNGVVDDSQLPKDRFSAERLKGVDSTLKIQPAKLEDSAVYLCASSPRGHNSPLHFGNGTRLTVT.

The chain combines TRBV10-1 with TRBJ2-1; TRBD1 matches at 9 bases. The germline gives CDR1 WNHNN, CDR2 SYGVQD (reference sequence). The CDR3 sequence is 14 residues long. Losses at the gene ends were 4 bases for V and 7 bases for J; bases not matched to a gene: 5. The DNA for the CDR3 is TGCGCCAGCAGTGTGGGGACAGGGTCAAATGAGCAGTTCTTC. Its translation is CASSVGTGSNEQFF.

Turning to this clone: At the DNA level, this CDR3 is encoded by other sequences in the same sample as well. The chain employs TRBV9 and TRBJ2-7; TRBD2 might be the D (6 bases). CDR3 length: 12 residues. The germline V gene has CDR1 SGDLS and CDR2 YYNGEE. The V gene lost 2 bases and the J gene lost 6 bases, with 9 bases spanning the gap. CDR3 nucleotides: TGTGCCAGCAGCGTCGGGGGTGCCGAGCAGTACTTC. This sequence encodes CASSVGGAEQYF.

This clone appeared once. The genes are TRBV7-2 and TRBJ1-5; D is perhaps TRBD1 (5 bases). V lost 1 base and J lost 3, with 16 bases in between. Per the germline V gene, CDR1 is SGHTA and CDR2 is FQGNSA. The CDR3 covers 17 residues. The CDR3 here is CASSLVFGGSFNQPQHF. The CDR3 DNA is TGTGCCAGCAGCTTAGTCTTCGGGGGGTCGTTCAATCAGCCCCAGCATTTT.

V usage is TRBV11-1 and J usage is TRBJ1-4; TRBD1 matches 7 bases. The CDR3 contains 14 residues. Germline V gives CDR1 SGHAT, CDR2 FQDESV (reference sequence). The V segment lost 5 bases and the J segment 7 bases; nucleotides outside the gene matches: 7. The CDR3 is CASSRDRVTEKLFF. The CDR3 DNA reads as TGTGCCAGCAGCAGAGACAGGGTAACTGAAAAACTGTTTTTT.

This clone has at least ten counts. The rearrangement links TRBV4-3 to TRBJ2-7; D may be TRBD2 (5 bases). The CDR3 sequence is 15 residues long. Per the germline V gene, CDR1 is LGHNA and CDR2 is YSLEER. The V end lost 0 bases, the J end lost 0 bases, and 9 bases lay between the germline ends. This chain's CDR3 is CASSQDRGLSYEQYF. The CDR3 DNA reads as TGCGCCAGCAGCCAAGATCGAGGACTCTCCTACGAGCAGTACTTC.

The CDR3 loop is CASSTQGATGELFF. The CDR3 DNA sequence: TGTGCCAGCTCAACTCAGGGGGCGACCGGGGAGCTGTTTTTT. This chain links TRBV18 with TRBJ2-2, with TRBD1 identical over 8 bases. The CDR3 sequence is 14 residues long. Germline loops: CDR1 KGHSH, CDR2 LQKENI. V lost 5 bases, J lost 5 bases, and 4 bases stayed unmatched.

This sequence joins TRBV20-1 and TRBJ1-2, with a possible D match to TRBD1 (6 bases). The length of the CDR3 is 11 residues. V was cut by 6 bases and J by 8 bases, with 13 bases left in between. Germline V gene sequence: CDR1 DFQATT, CDR2 SNEGSKA (reference sequence). The CDR3 bases are TGCAGTGCCTCATACAGGGACGGCTACACCTTC. Its protein is CSASYRDGYTF.

The V call is TRBV13, the J call TRBJ2-3; 7 bases agree with TRBD1. V dropped 5 bases and J dropped 5; count of bases not matched to a gene: 4. CDR1 and CDR2 (germline): PRHDT, FYEKMQ (reference sequence). This CDR3 contains 13 residues. The CDR3 DNA reads as TGTGCCAGCAGCCGTAACAGGGGAGATACGCAGTATTTT. Its translation: CASSRNRGDTQYF.

The rearrangement joins TRBV6-5 to TRBJ2-1, with D hard to call. V was cut by 2 bases and J by 0 bases, with 8 bases left in between. Germline loops: CDR1 MNHEY, CDR2 SVGAGI. The CDR3 is 15 amino acids. In DNA form, the CDR3 reads TGTGCCAGCAGTTACGACTCGCTCTCCTACAATGAGCAGTTCTTC. Translation: CASSYDSLSYNEQFF.

The rearrangement uses TRBV4-1 and TRBJ2-5, with a tentative D call TRBD2 (6 bases). CDR1 is MGHRA, CDR2 YSYEKL, per germline. The CDR3 is made up of 15 amino acids. Trimming cost V 4 bases and J 7 bases, with 19 bases left between them. CDR3 in DNA: TGCGCCAGCAGCCCTCGGGGGACGGGGGAGGTGACCCAGTACTTC. This gives the protein CASSPRGTGEVTQYF.

In DNA form, the CDR3 reads TGTGCCAGCAGCTTAGGCGGCCAGCCGAATGGGCTTTATGGCTACACCTTC. This gives the protein CASSLGGQPNGLYGYTF. V usage is TRBV13 and J usage is TRBJ1-2; D gene uncertain. Trimming took off 0 bases at V and 5 bases at J, with 19 bases between the two ends. CDR1 PRHDT and CDR2 FYEKMQ come from the germline V gene (reference sequence). This CDR3 is built from 17 residues. The full variable domain, with the rest looked up from reference TRBV13 and TRBJ1-2, is AAGVIQSPRHLIKEKRETATLKCYPIPRHDTVYWYQQGPGQDPQFLISFYEKMQSDKGSIPDRFSAQQFSDYHSELNMSSLELGDSALYFCASSLGGQPNGLYGYTFGSGTRLTVV.

The J gene is TRBJ2-5, the V gene TRBV19; no reliable D call. Looked up from germline, CDR1 is LNHDA and CDR2 is SQIVND (reference sequence). Trimming shortened V by 4 bases and J by 1 base, and 1 base separated the two germline ends. This CDR3 has 11 amino acids. The CDR3 nucleotides are TGTGCCAGTAGTAGCCAAGAGACCCAGTACTTC. This codes for CASSSQETQYF. The entire variable domain, with the rest obtained from reference TRBV19 and TRBJ2-5, is as follows: DGGITQSPKYLFRKEGQNVTLSCEQNLNHDAMYWYRQDPGQGLRLIYYSQIVNDFQKGDIAEGYSVSREKKESFPLTVTSAQKNPTAFYLCASSSQETQYFGPGTRLLVL.

The rearrangement uses TRBV14 and TRBJ2-3, with TRBD2 matching 9 bases. V was pared by 5 bases and J by 1 base, with 4 bases of the junction left unmatched. This CDR3 has 15 amino acids. Looked up from germline, CDR1 is SGHDN and CDR2 is FVKESK. The CDR3 protein is CASSFQRGGTDTQYF. CDR3 in DNA: TGTGCCAGCAGCTTTCAGCGGGGGGGCACAGATACGCAGTATTTT.

This clone has just a few counts. V gene TRBV30 combines with J gene TRBJ2-1; D perhaps matches TRBD2 (5 bases). The CDR3 contains 15 residues. Trimming removed 2 bases at V and 2 bases at J, with 13 bases between. The germline gives CDR1 GTSNPN, CDR2 SVGIG (reference sequence). In DNA form, the CDR3 reads TGTGCCTGGAGTCGGGAAAGCGTGGCCTACAATGAGCAGTTCTTC. Amino acid sequence: CAWSRESVAYNEQFF.